These 12 T cell receptor beta chains share one sample of origin, sequenced in a study of beta chain bispecific antibodies for T cell cancers. T cells were expanded from blood mononuclear cells for two to three days with anti-CD3 OKT3 or CD3/CD28 beads. Which antigens these TCRs recognize remains unknown. Study conclusions and caveats: In these mixed samples, most targeted TRBV reads derived from the leukemia cell line.

TCRdb fed the 5' RACE reads into MiXCR, producing one record per CDR3 protein. The sample includes some 9,000 distinct CDR3 sequences, less than 2.5% of them seen just once. The sample consisted of T cells from a healthy donor cultured with Jurkat leukemia cells, taken from a culture containing an anti-CD19 bispecific antibody. These receptors all stem from a human donor in good health. Some clones in this sample may be carry-over from other donors' samples.

This clonotype has at least ten counts. The DNA is omitted, as the CDR3 cannot be located on it reliably, and the CDR3 follows TCRdb's listing. The J gene is TRBJ1-2, the V gene TRBV21-1; the table's D gene call, TRBD1, was not cross checked with the DNA. TRBV21-1 represents a pseudogene. The CDR3 spans 15 residues, counting both ends. This CDR3 reads CASSTFGRGARGYTF.

There are many counts of this clonotype. The V and J genes are TRBV6-1 and TRBJ2-3, with 8 bases identical to TRBD1. The J segment lost 1 base and the V segment lost 6 bases, leaving 3 bases of the junction unmatched. The germline CDR1 and CDR2 sequences are MNHNS and SASEGT. The CDR3 extends over 14 amino acids. CDR3 DNA sequence: TGTGCCAGCAGCCCGGACAGGGGCACAGATACGCAGTATTTT. Translating gives CASSPDRGTDTQYF.

In regard to this clonotype: This may come from a read error, since a much larger clone is one base off. Likely a read error: the CDR3 ends without its conserved phenylalanine or tryptophan. V usage is TRBV19 and J usage is TRBJ2-1; possible D gene TRBD1, 5 bases. Trimming stripped 5 bases from V and 6 bases from J, with 17 bases between. This CDR3 is built from 15 residues. Germline V gives CDR1 LNHDA, CDR2 SQIVND (reference sequence). The CDR3 spells CASSLTGYGSNEQFS. The CDR3, as DNA: TGTGCCAGTAGTCTCACAGGATATGGTAGCAATGAGCAGTTCTCC.

By share, this clonotype counts as medium-sized. V is TRBV20-1 and J is TRBJ2-3; TRBD2 agrees at 11 bases. The germline gives CDR1 DFQATT, CDR2 SNEGSKA (reference sequence). The CDR3 consists of 17 residues. After removal of 6 bases from V and 6 bases from J, the junction contained 17 bases not matched to a gene. The CDR3 DNA follows: TGCAGTGCCAGAACCGAATATAGCGGGGGGGCCAGGGATACGCAGTATTTT. This sequence encodes CSARTEYSGGARDTQYF.

This clonotype has only one observation. The junction and the germline gene differ at one end; a read error may be behind it. The rearrangement joins TRBV30 to TRBJ2-2, with a weak D call TRBD2 (6 bases). This CDR3 has 13 amino acids. Germline V CDR1 and CDR2: GTSNPN, SVGIG (reference sequence). CDR3 amino acids: CAWSTDSVGGLFF. The CDR3 bases are TGTGCCTGGAGCACGGACTCCGTCGGGGGGCTGTTTTTT.

This clonotype qualifies as medium-sized. This chain joins TRBV13 and TRBJ2-7; D not resolved. Trimming pared 5 bases from V and 0 bases from J, leaving 8 bases between. This CDR3 is built from 13 residues. Germline values: CDR1 PRHDT, CDR2 FYEKMQ (reference sequence). The CDR3 reads CASSPGPSYEQYF. The CDR3 region has the DNA TGTGCCAGCAGCCCCGGGCCCTCCTACGAGCAGTACTTC.

At least ten counts were recorded for this clonotype. DNA of the CDR3: TGCGCCAGCAGCCTTGGTTTTGAGATAGGGACTGAAGCTTTCTTT. This encodes CASSLGFEIGTEAFF. The chain couples TRBV4-1 to TRBJ1-1; no clear D. CDR3 length equals 15 residues. CDR1 and CDR2 from the germline V gene are MGHRA and YSYEKL. Trimming cost V 4 bases and J 5 bases, with 17 bases left between them.

This clonotype was counted many times. The genes are TRBV11-2 and TRBJ2-7; possible D gene TRBD2, 6 bases. V lost 5 bases and J 5 bases, leaving 13 bases between the germline ends. CDR1 SGHAT and CDR2 FQNNGV come from the germline V gene. The CDR3 loop spans 13 amino acids. The CDR3 DNA reads TGTGCCAGCAGCCTTTCATCGGGGGACGAGCAGTACTTC. It encodes CASSLSSGDEQYF.

In its sample, this clonotype was seen many times. The V and J genes are TRBV20-1 and TRBJ2-5; 9 positions agree with TRBD2. The germline gives CDR1 DFQATT, CDR2 SNEGSKA (reference sequence). V shed 2 bases, J shed 5 bases, and the junction held 3 bases outside the gene matches. There are 13 residues in the CDR3. CDR3: CSARRLAGETQYF. The CDR3 DNA is TGCAGTGCTAGACGGCTAGCGGGGGAGACCCAGTACTTC.

This clonotype was seen repeatedly, ten times or more. J is TRBJ2-3 and V is TRBV11-2; D ambiguous. This CDR3 spans 14 amino acids. From germline, CDR1 is SGHAT and CDR2 FQNNGV. Trimming took 5 bases from V and 2 from J, leaving 11 bases between them. In DNA form, the CDR3 reads TGTGCCAGCAGCCCGTCGGGCAACACAGATACGCAGTATTTT. Its protein product is CASSPSGNTDTQYF.

This rearrangement joins TRBV29-1 to TRBJ2-3; D remains unclear. There are 13 residues in the CDR3. Germline assignment: CDR1 SQVTM and CDR2 ANQGSEA. V gave up 3 bases and J gave up 0 bases, with 7 bases separating them. CDR3: CSVDLPSTDTQYF. For the CDR3, the DNA is TGCAGCGTTGATCTCCCGAGCACAGATACGCAGTATTTT.

This clonotype showed up many times. V is TRBV19 and J is TRBJ2-1; D is perhaps TRBD2 (6 bases). The V end was cut by 5 bases, the J end by 9 bases, with 17 bases between. The V gene's germline CDR1 is LNHDA and CDR2 SQIVND (reference sequence). The CDR3 is 14 amino acids. The CDR3 is CASSPSGTPGEQFF. In DNA form, the CDR3 reads TGTGCCAGTAGTCCCTCCGGGACTCCGGGTGAGCAGTTCTTC.